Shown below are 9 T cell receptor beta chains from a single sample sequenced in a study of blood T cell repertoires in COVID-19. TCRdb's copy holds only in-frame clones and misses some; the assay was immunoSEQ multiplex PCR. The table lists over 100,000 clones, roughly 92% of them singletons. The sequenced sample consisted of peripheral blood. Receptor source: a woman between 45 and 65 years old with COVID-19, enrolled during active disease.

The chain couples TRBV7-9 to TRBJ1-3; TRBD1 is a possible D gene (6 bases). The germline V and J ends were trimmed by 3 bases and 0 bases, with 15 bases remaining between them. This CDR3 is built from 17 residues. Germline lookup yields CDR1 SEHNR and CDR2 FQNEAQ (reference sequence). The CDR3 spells CASSLLQGTHSGNTIYF. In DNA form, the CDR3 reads TGTGCCAGCAGCTTGCTCCAGGGGACGCACTCTGGAAACACCATATATTTT.

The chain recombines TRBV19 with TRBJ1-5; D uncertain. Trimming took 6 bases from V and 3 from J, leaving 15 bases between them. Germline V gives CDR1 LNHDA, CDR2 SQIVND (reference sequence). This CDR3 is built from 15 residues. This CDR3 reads CASSLFSGTNQPQHF. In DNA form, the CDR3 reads TGTGCCAGTAGCCTATTCAGCGGCACCAATCAGCCCCAGCATTTT.

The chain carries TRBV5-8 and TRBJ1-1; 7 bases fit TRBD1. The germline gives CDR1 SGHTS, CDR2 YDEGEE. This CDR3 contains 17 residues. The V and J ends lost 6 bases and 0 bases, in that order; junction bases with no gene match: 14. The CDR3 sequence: CASTPLRDSIMNTEAFF. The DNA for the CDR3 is TGTGCCAGCACCCCACTCCGGGACAGCATAATGAACACTGAAGCTTTCTTT. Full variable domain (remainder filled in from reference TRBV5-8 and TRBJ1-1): EAGVTQSPTHLIKTRGQQATLRCSPISGHTSVYWYQQALGLGLQFLLWYDEGEERNRGNFPPRFSGRQFPNYSSELNVNALELEDSALYLCASTPLRDSIMNTEAFFGQGTRLTVV.

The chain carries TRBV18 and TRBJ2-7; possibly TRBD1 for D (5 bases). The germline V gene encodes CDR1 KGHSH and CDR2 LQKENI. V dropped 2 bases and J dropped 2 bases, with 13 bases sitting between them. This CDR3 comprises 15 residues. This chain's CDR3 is CASSPSPDITYEQYV. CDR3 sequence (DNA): TGTGCCAGCTCACCATCCCCGGACATTACCTACGAGCAGTACGTC.

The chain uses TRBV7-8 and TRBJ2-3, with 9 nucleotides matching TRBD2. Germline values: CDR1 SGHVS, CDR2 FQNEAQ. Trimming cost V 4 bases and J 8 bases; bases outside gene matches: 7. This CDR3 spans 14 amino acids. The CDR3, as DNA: TGTGCCAGCAGCTCGGGACTAGCCTATGGTACGCAGTATTTT. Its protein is CASSSGLAYGTQYF.

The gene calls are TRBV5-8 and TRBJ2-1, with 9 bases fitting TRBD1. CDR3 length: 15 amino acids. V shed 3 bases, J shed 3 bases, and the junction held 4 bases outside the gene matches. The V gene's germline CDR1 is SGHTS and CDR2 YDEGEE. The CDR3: CASSYRGLGYNEQFF. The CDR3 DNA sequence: TGTGCCAGCAGCTACAGGGGGCTAGGCTACAATGAGCAGTTCTTC.

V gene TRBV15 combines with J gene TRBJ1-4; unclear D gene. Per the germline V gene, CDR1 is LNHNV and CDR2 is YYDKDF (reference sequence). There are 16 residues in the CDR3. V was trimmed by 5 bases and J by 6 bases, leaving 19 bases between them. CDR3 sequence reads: CATSGNLWGVDEKLFF. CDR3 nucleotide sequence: TGTGCCACCAGCGGTAACCTTTGGGGAGTGGATGAAAAACTGTTTTTT.

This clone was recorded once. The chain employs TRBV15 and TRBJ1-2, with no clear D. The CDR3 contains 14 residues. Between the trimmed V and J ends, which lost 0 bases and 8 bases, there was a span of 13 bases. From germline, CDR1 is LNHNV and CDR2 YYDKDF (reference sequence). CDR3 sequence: CATSRDLGGGGYTF. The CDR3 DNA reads TGTGCCACCAGCAGAGATTTGGGTGGCGGAGGCTACACCTTC.

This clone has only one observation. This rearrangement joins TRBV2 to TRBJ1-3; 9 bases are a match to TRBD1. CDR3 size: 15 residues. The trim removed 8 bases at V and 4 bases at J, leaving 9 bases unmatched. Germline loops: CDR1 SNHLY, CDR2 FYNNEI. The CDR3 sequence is CASERQGVIGNTIYF. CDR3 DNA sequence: TGTGCCAGCGAGAGACAGGGGGTGATAGGAAACACCATATATTTT. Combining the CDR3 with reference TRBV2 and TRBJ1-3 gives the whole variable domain EPEVTQTPSHQVTQMGQEVILRCVPISNHLYFYWYRQILGQKVEFLVSFYNNEISEKSEIFDDQFSVERPDGSNFTLKIRSTKLEDSAMYFCASERQGVIGNTIYFGEGSWLTVV.